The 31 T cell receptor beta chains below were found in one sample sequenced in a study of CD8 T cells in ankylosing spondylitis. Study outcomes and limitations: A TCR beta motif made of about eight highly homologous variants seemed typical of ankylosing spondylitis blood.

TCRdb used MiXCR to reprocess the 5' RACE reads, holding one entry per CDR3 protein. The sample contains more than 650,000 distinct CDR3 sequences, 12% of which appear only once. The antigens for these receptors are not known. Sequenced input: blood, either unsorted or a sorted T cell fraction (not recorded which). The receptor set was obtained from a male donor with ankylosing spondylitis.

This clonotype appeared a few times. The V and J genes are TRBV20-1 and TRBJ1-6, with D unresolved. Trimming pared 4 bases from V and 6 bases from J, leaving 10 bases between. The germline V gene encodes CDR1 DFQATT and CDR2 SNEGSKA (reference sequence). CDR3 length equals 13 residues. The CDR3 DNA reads TGCAGTGCTAAAAACGCCCCTAATTCACCCCTCCACTTT. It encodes CSAKNAPNSPLHF.

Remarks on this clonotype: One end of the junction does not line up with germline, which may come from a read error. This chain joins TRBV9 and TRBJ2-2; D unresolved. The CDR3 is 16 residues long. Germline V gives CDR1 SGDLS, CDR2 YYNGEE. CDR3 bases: TGTGCCAGCAGCGTAGCTGCTAGTCTGAACATCGGGGAGCTGTTTTTT. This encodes CASSVAASLNIGELFF.

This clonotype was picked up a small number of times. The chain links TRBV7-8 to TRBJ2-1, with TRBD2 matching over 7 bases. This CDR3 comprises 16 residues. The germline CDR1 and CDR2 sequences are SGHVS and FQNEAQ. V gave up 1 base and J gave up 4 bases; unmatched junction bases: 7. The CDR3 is CASSLGLASVYNEQFF. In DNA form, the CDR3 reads TGTGCCAGCAGCTTAGGACTAGCTAGTGTGTACAATGAGCAGTTCTTC.

CDR3: CASSGGGRDQETQYF. The CDR3 bases are TGCGCCAGCAGCGGCGGTGGAAGGGATCAAGAGACCCAGTACTTC. The genes are TRBV5-1 and TRBJ2-5; no clear D. The germline V gene has CDR1 SGHRS and CDR2 YFSETQ. Trimming removed 4 bases from V and 2 bases from J, with 15 bases in between. The CDR3 covers 15 residues.

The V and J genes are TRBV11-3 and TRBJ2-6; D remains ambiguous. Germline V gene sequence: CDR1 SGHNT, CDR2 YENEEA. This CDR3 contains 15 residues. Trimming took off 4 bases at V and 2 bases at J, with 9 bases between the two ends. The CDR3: CASSSSFPGANVLTF. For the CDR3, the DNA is TGTGCCAGCAGCTCCTCATTCCCTGGGGCCAACGTCCTGACTTTC.

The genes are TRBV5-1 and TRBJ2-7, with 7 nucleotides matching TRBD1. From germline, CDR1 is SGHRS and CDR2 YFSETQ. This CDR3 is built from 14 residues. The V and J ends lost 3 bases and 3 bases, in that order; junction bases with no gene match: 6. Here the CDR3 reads CASSSTGQFYEQYF. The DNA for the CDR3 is TGCGCCAGCAGCTCAACGGGACAGTTCTACGAGCAGTACTTC.

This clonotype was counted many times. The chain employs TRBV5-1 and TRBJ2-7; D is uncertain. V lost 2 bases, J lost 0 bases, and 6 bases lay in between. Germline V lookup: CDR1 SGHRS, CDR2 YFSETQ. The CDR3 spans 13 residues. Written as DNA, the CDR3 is TGCGCCAGCAGCTTTCTCAGCTCCTACGAGCAGTACTTC. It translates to CASSFLSSYEQYF. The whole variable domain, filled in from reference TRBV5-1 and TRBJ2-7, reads KAGVTQTPRYLIKTRGQQVTLSCSPISGHRSVSWYQQTPGQGLQFLFEYFSETQRNKGNFPGRFSGRQFSNSRSEMNVSTLELGDSALYLCASSFLSSYEQYFGPGTRLTVT.

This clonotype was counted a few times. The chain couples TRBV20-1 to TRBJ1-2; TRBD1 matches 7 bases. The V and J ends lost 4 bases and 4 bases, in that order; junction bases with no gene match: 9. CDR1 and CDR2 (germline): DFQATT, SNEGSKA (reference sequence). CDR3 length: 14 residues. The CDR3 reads CSATNRGRSYGYTF. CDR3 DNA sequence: TGCAGTGCTACCAACAGGGGTCGGAGCTATGGCTACACCTTC.

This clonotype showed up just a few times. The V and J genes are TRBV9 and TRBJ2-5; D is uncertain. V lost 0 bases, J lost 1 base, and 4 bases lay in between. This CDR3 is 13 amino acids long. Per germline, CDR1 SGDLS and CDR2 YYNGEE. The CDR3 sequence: CASSVDTQETQYF. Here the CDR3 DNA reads TGTGCCAGCAGCGTAGACACCCAAGAGACCCAGTACTTC. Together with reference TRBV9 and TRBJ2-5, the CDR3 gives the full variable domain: DSGVTQTPKHLITATGQRVTLRCSPRSGDLSVYWYQQSLDQGLQFLIQYYNGEERAKGNILERFSAQQFPDLHSELNLSSLELGDSALYFCASSVDTQETQYFGPGTRLLVL.

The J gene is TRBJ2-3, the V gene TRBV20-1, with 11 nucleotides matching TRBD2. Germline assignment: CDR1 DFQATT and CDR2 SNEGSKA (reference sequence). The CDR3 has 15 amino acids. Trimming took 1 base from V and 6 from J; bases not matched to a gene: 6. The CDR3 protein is CSARGVAGGSDTQYF. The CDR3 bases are TGCAGTGCTAGAGGGGTAGCGGGGGGGTCTGATACGCAGTATTTT.

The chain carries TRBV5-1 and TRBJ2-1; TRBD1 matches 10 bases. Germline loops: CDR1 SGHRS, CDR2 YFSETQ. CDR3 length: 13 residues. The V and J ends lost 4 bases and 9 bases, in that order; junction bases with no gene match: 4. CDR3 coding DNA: TGCGCCAGCAGCCCAGACAGGGGGCTTGAGCAGTTCTTC. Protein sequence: CASSPDRGLEQFF. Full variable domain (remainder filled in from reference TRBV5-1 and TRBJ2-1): KAGVTQTPRYLIKTRGQQVTLSCSPISGHRSVSWYQQTPGQGLQFLFEYFSETQRNKGNFPGRFSGRQFSNSRSEMNVSTLELGDSALYLCASSPDRGLEQFFGPGTRLTVL.

CDR3: CASSLTGDNKEETQYF. The CDR3 coding sequence is TGTGCCAGCAGTTTGACAGGGGATAATAAGGAAGAGACCCAGTACTTC. The chain is built from TRBV28 and TRBJ2-5, with 8 bases matching TRBD1. Germline V CDR1 and CDR2: MDHEN, SYDVKM. The CDR3 extends over 16 amino acids. J was trimmed by 3 bases and V by 3 bases; bases with no gene match: 9.

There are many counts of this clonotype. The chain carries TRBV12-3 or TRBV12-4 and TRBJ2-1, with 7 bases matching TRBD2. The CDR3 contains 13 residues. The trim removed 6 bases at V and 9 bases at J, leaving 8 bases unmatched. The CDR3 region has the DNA TGTGCCAGCAGCCAAAGGGAGGGTGGTGAGCAGTTCTTC. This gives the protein CASSQREGGEQFF.

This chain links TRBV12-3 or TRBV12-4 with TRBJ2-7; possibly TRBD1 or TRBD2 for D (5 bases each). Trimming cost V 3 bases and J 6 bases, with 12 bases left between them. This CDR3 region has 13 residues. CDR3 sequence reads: CASSFRRAGEQYF. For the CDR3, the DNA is TGTGCCAGCAGTTTCCGCAGGGCGGGCGAGCAGTACTTC.

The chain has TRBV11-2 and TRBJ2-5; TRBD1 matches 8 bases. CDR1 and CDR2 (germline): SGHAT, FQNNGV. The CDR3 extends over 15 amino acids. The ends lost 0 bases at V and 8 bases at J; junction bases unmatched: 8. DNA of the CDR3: TGTGCCAGCAGCTTAGAAGGACAGGGCTCGTTAACCCAGTACTTC. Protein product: CASSLEGQGSLTQYF. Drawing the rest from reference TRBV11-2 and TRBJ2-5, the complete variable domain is EAGVAQSPRYKIIEKRQSVAFWCNPISGHATLYWYQQILGQGPKLLIQFQNNGVVDDSQLPKDRFSAERLKGVDSTLKIQPAKLEDSAVYLCASSLEGQGSLTQYFGPGTRLLVL.

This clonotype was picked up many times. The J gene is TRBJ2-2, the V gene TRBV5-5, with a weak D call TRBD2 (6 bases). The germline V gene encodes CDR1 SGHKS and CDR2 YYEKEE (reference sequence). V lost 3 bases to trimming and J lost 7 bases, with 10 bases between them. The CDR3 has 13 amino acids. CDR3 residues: CASSWGLVGELFF. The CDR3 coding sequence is TGTGCCAGCAGCTGGGGACTCGTCGGGGAGCTGTTTTTT.

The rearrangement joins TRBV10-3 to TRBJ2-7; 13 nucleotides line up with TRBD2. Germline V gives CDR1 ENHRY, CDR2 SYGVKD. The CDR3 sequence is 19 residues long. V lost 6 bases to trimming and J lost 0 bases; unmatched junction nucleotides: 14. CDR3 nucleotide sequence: TGTGCCATCAGACGGAGACTAGCGGGGGGCCAAAATAGCTCCTACGAGCAGTACTTC. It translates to CAIRRRLAGGQNSSYEQYF.

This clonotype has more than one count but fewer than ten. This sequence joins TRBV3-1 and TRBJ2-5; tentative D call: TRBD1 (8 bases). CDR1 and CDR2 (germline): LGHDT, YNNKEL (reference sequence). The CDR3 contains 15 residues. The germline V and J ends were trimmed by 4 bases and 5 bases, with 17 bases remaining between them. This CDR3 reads CASSPGQAAGETQYF. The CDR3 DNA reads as TGTGCCAGCAGCCCGGGACAGGCAGCGGGGGAGACCCAGTACTTC.

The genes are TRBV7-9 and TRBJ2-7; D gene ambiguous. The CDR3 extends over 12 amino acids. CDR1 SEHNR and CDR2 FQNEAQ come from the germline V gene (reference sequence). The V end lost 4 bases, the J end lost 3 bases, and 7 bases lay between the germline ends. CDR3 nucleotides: TGTGCCAGCAGCTCGGACGTCTACGAGCAGTACTTC. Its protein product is CASSSDVYEQYF.

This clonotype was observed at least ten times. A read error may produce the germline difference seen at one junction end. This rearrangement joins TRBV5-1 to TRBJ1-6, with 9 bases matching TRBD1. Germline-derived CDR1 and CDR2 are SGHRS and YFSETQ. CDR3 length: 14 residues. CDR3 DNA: TGTGCCAGCAGCTTACAGGGGGCGGATTCACCCCTCCACTTT. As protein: CASSLQGADSPLHF.

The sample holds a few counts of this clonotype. The CDR3 nucleotides read TGTGCCAGCAGCTTAAAGGGGGACACGAACACTGAAGCTTTCTTT. This encodes CASSLKGDTNTEAFF. The genes are TRBV7-2 and TRBJ1-1; a possible D gene is TRBD1 (6 bases). Looked up from germline, CDR1 is SGHTA and CDR2 is FQGNSA. V gave up 2 bases and J gave up 1 base, with 11 bases separating them. This CDR3 has 15 residues.

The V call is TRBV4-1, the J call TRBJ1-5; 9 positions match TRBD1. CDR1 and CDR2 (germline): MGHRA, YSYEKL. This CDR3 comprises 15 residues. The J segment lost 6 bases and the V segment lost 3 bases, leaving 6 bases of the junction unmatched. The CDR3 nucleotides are TGCGCCAGCAGCCATAGGGACAGGGTGGTTCAGCCCCAGCATTTT. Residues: CASSHRDRVVQPQHF.

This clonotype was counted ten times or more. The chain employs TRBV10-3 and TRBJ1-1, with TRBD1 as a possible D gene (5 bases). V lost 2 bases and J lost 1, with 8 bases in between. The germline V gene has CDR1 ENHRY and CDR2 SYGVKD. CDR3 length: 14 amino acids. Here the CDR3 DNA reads TGTGCCATCAGTGAGCGGGGGGAGAACACTGAAGCTTTCTTT. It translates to CAISERGENTEAFF.

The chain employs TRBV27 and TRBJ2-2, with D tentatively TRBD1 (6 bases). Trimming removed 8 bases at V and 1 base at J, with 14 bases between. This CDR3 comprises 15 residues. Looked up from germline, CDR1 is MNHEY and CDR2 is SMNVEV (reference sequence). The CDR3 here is CASRQTGGNTGELFF. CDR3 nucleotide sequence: TGTGCCAGCCGACAGACAGGTGGGAACACCGGGGAGCTGTTTTTT.

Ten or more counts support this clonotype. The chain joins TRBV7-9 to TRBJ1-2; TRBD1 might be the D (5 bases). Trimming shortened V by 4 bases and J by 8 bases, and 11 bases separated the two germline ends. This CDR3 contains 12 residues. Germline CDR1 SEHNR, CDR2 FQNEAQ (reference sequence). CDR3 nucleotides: TGTGCCAGCAGCTCAGGGATGCGAGGCTACACCTTC. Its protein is CASSSGMRGYTF.

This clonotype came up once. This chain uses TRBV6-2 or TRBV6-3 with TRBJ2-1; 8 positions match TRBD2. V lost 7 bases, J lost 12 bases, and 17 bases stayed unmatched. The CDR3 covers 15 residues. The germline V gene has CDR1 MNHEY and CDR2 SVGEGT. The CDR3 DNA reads TGTGCCAGCATCCCGGGGGGGACTGCTAGAATCGGGCAGTTCTTC. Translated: CASIPGGTARIGQFF.

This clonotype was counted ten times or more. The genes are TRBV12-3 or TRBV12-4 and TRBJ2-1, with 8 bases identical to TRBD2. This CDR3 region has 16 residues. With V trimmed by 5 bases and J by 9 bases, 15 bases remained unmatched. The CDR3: CASSPWSGGQGSEQFF. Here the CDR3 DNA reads TGTGCCAGCAGTCCTTGGAGCGGGGGCCAGGGAAGTGAGCAGTTCTTC.

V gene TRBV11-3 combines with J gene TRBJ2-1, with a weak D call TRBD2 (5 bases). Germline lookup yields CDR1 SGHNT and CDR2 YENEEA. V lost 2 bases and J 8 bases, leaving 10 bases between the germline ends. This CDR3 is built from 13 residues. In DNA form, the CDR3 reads TGTGCCAGCAGCTTAATGCCCGGGGATGAGCAGTTCTTC. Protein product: CASSLMPGDEQFF.

The DNA for the CDR3 is TGTGCCAGCAGCGCCCGGACAGCTCCTAGCACAGATACGCAGTATTTT. This codes for CASSARTAPSTDTQYF. The chain couples TRBV9 to TRBJ2-3; tentatively, D is TRBD1 (6 bases). This CDR3 has 16 residues. The V end was cut by 3 bases, the J end by 0 bases, with 14 bases between. The germline V gene has CDR1 SGDLS and CDR2 YYNGEE.

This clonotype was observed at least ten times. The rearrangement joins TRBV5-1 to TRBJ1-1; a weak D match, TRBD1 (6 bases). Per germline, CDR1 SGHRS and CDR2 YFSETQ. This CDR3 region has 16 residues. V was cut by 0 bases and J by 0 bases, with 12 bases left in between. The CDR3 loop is CASSLVAQGVNTEAFF. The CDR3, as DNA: TGCGCCAGCAGCTTGGTGGCACAGGGCGTGAACACTGAAGCTTTCTTT.

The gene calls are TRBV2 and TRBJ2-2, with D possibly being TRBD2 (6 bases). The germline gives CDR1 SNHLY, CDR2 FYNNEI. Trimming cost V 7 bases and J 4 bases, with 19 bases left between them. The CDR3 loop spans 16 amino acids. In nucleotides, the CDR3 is TGTGCCAGCACCGTCAACTCGGGGGTTTTCACCGGGGAGCTGTTTTTT. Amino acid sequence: CASTVNSGVFTGELFF.